The T cell receptor beta chain described here comes from a study of PD-1 blockade in classical Hodgkin lymphoma. Profiled with immunoSEQ multiplex PCR; TCRdb holds only in-frame clones, not every one. This table holds about 13,000 clones, approximately 79% found once. General observations from the study: Possible causes of repertoire differences, disease activity or prior therapy, remain undefined. Complete responders' baseline diversity resembled that of newly diagnosed patients.

Patients all relapsed after autologous stem cell transplantation, and there was variation in brentuximab vedotin exposure. Negative selection with magnets was how CD8+ T cells were isolated from the thawed PBMCs. Concerning this clone: What it binds is not known.

CDR3 length equals 13 residues. Germline assignment: CDR1 SGDLS and CDR2 YYNGEE. V was pared by 0 bases and J by 6 bases, with 10 bases between. This receptor was taken from a human donor with classical Hodgkin lymphoma. The rearrangement uses TRBV9 and TRBJ2-7; D not resolved. The sequencing here drew on CD8+ T cells from blood, taken at baseline. The CDR3 region has the DNA TGTGCCAGCAGCGTAGGAGGCACCAGCGAGCAGTACTTC. Amino acids: CASSVGGTSEQYF.